A selection of T cell receptor beta chains follows, all from one sample in a study of blood T cell repertoires in COVID-19. Clones were read by immunoSEQ multiplex PCR, and TCRdb kept only the in-frame ones, dropping some. The repertoire has around 470,000 clones, roughly 89% of them found once; the top ten carry around 0.92%. Sequencing was performed on peripheral blood. The receptors come from a man between 18 and 35 years old with COVID-19, enrolled during active disease. The CDR3 runs from the conserved cysteine through the conserved F or W. Fields, in order: J gene, V gene, D gene, clone size, CDR3 protein, CDR3 DNA. A D gene is named only where the DNA matches it firmly. Rows may omit the clone size; those that give it use once, few, many or a size class.

J gene: TRBJ2-1
V gene: TRBV30
D gene: TRBD2
clone size: once
CDR3 protein: CAWSSKVAGGQEQFF
CDR3 DNA: TGTGCCTGGAGTAGTAAGGTAGCGGGAGGTCAGGAGCAGTTCTTC

J gene: TRBJ1-2
V gene: TRBV19
D gene: -
clone size: -
CDR3 protein: CASSAGPRTGYTF
CDR3 DNA: TGTGCCAGTAGTGCAGGGCCCAGGACTGGCTACACCTTC

J gene: TRBJ2-2
V gene: TRBV2
D gene: -
clone size: once
CDR3 protein: CASSEQGLTGELFF
CDR3 DNA: TGTGCCAGCAGTGAACAGGGTTTGACCGGGGAGCTGTTTTTT

J gene: TRBJ2-5
V gene: TRBV5-3
D gene: -
clone size: -
CDR3 protein: CARSQEGATFEETQYF
CDR3 DNA: TGTGCCAGAAGCCAGGAGGGGGCAACTTTCGAAGAGACCCAGTACTTC

J gene: TRBJ2-3
V gene: TRBV5-4
D gene: -
clone size: -
CDR3 protein: CASSLSGTDTQYF
CDR3 DNA: TGTGCCAGCAGCCTTAGCGGCACAGATACGCAGTATTTT

J gene: TRBJ2-2
V gene: TRBV7-9
D gene: -
clone size: -
CDR3 protein: CASSLGAEKNTGELFF
CDR3 DNA: TGTGCCAGCAGCTTAGGCGCGGAGAAGAACACCGGGGAGCTGTTTTTT

J gene: TRBJ1-6
V gene: TRBV6-1
D gene: -
clone size: -
CDR3 protein: CASSEAKAGVSPLHF
CDR3 DNA: TGTGCCAGCAGTGAAGCTAAGGCAGGGGTTTCACCCCTCCACTTT

J gene: TRBJ2-3
V gene: TRBV7-9
D gene: -
clone size: -
CDR3 protein: CASSLASSDTQYF
CDR3 DNA: TGTGCCAGCAGCTTAGCGAGTTCAGATACGCAGTATTTT

J gene: TRBJ2-7
V gene: TRBV30
D gene: TRBD1
clone size: -
CDR3 protein: CAWKKDRASYEQYF
CDR3 DNA: TGTGCCTGGAAGAAGGACAGGGCCTCCTACGAGCAGTACTTC

J gene: TRBJ1-5
V gene: TRBV2
D gene: -
clone size: -
CDR3 protein: CASSGGPGPNQPQHF
CDR3 DNA: TGTGCCAGCAGTGGTGGCCCAGGCCCCAATCAGCCCCAGCATTTT

J gene: TRBJ2-7
V gene: TRBV29-1
D gene: -
clone size: once
CDR3 protein: CSARDRSRHEQYF
CDR3 DNA: TGCAGCGCAAGAGACAGGAGTAGGCACGAGCAGTACTTC

J gene: TRBJ2-7
V gene: TRBV2
D gene: TRBD2
clone size: -
CDR3 protein: CASTTSGGYEQYF
CDR3 DNA: TGTGCCAGCACGACTAGCGGGGGGTACGAGCAGTACTTC

J gene: TRBJ1-3
V gene: TRBV6-6
D gene: TRBD1
clone size: -
CDR3 protein: CASSKRTGGNTIYF
CDR3 DNA: TGTGCCAGCAGCAAAAGGACAGGGGGAAACACCATATATTTT

J gene: TRBJ2-7
V gene: TRBV14
D gene: -
clone size: -
CDR3 protein: CASSLSRELEQYF
CDR3 DNA: TGTGCCAGCAGCCTCTCCCGGGAGCTCGAGCAGTACTTC

J gene: TRBJ1-6
V gene: TRBV5-4
D gene: -
clone size: few
CDR3 protein: CASSLEQDNSPLHF
CDR3 DNA: TGTGCCAGCAGCTTGGAACAAGATAATTCACCCCTCCACTTT

J gene: TRBJ1-4
V gene: TRBV12-3/TRBV12-4
D gene: -
clone size: -
CDR3 protein: CASSLWGGRELFF
CDR3 DNA: TGTGCCAGCAGTTTATGGGGGGGCAGGGAACTGTTTTTT

J gene: TRBJ2-1
V gene: TRBV27
D gene: TRBD1
clone size: -
CDR3 protein: CASRRTGSNEQFF
CDR3 DNA: TGTGCCAGCCGCAGGACAGGTAGCAATGAGCAGTTCTTC